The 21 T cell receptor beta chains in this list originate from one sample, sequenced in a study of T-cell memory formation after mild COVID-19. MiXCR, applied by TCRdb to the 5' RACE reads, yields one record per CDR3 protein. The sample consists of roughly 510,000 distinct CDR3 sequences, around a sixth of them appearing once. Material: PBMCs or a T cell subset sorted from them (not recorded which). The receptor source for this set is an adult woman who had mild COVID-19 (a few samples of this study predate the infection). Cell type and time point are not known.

The DNA for the CDR3 is TGTGCCACTGCGGGACTAGGAGGGGCCAATGAGCAGTTCTTC. Its translation: CATAGLGGANEQFF. This sequence joins TRBV6-2 or TRBV6-3 and TRBJ2-1; 8 bases match TRBD2. Trimming at V came to 10 bases and at J to 6 bases, leaving 11 bases not matched to a gene. Looked up from germline, CDR1 is MNHEY and CDR2 is SVGEGT. The CDR3 is 14 amino acids.

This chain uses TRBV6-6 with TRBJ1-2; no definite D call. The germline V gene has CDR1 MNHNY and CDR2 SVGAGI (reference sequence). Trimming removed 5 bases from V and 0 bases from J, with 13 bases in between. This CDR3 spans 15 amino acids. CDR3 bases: TGTGCCAGCAGTCCGCGCGGACCTTCTAACTATGGCTACACCTTC. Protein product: CASSPRGPSNYGYTF.

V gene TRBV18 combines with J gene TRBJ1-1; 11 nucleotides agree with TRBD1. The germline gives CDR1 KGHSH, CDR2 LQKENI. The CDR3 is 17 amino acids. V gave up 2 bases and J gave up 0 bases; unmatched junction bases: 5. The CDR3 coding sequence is TGTGCCAGCTCACCAAGAGGACAGGGGGCAATGAACACTGAAGCTTTCTTT. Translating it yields CASSPRGQGAMNTEAFF.

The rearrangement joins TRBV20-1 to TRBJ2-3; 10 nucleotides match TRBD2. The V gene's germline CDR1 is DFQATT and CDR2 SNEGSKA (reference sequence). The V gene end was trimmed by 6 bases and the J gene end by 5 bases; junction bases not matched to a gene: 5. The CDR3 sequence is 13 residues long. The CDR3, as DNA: TGCAGTGCCCCTAGCGGGGGAAGAGATACGCAGTATTTT. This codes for CSAPSGGRDTQYF.

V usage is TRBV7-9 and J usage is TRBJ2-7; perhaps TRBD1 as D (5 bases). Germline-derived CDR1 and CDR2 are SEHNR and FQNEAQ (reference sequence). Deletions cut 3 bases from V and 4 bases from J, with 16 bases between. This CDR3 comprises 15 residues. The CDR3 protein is CASSFPRQRKYEQYF. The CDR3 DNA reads TGTGCCAGCAGCTTTCCGAGACAGAGAAAGTACGAGCAGTACTTC.

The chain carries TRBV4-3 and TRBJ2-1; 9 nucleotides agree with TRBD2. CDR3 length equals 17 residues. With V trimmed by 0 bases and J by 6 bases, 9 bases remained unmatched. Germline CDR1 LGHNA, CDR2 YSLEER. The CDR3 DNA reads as TGCGCCAGCAGCCAAGATCAGGGGCTAGCGGGAAGCAATGAGCAGTTCTTC. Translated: CASSQDQGLAGSNEQFF.

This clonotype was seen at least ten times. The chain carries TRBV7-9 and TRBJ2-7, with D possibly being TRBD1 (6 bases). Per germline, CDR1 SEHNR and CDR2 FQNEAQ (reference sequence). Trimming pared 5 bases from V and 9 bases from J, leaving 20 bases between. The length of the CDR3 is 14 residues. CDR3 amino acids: CASSVDRDTMGQYF. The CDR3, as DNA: TGTGCCAGCAGCGTTGACCGGGACACCATGGGGCAGTACTTC. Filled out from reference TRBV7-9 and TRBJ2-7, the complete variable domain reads DTGVSQNPRHKITKRGQNVTFRCDPISEHNRLYWYRQTLGQGPEFLTYFQNEAQLEKSRLLSDRFSAERPKGSFSTLEIQRTEQGDSAMYLCASSVDRDTMGQYFGPGTRLTVT.

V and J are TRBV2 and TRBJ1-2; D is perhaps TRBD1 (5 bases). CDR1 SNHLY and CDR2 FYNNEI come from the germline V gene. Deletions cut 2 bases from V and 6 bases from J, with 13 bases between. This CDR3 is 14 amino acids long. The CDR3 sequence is CASSETQGGDGYTF. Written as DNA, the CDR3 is TGTGCCAGCAGTGAAACCCAGGGAGGGGATGGCTACACCTTC.

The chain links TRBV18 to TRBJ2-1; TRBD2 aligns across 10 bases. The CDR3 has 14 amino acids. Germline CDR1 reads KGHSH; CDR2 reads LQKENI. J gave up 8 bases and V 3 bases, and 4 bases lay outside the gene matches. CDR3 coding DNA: TGTGCCAGCTCACCGGGACTAGCGACGGATGAGCAGTTCTTC. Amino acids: CASSPGLATDEQFF.

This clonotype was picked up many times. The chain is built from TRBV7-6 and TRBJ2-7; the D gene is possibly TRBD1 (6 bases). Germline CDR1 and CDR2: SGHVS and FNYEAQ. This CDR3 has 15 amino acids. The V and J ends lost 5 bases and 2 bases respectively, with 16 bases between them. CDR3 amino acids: CASSPGAGSTYEQYF. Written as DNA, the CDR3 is TGTGCCAGCAGCCCAGGGGCAGGGTCTACCTACGAGCAGTACTTC.

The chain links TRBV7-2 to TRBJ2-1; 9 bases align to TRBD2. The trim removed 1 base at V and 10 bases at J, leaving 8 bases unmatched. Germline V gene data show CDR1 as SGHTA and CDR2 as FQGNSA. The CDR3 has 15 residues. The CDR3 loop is CASSLGAGGPREQFF. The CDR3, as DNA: TGTGCCAGCAGCTTAGGAGCGGGGGGCCCCCGGGAGCAGTTCTTC.

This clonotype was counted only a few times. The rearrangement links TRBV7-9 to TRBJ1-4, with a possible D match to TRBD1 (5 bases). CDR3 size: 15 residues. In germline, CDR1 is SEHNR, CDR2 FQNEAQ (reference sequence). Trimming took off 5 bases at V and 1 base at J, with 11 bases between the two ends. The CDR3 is CASSKLTGTNEKLFF. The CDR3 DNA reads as TGTGCCAGCAGCAAACTTACAGGAACTAATGAAAAACTGTTTTTT.

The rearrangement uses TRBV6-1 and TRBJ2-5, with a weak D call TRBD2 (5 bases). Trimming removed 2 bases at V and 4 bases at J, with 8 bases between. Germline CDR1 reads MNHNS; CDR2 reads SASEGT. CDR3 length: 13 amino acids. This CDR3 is CASSENGVETQYF. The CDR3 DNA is TGTGCCAGCAGTGAAAACGGGGTAGAGACCCAGTACTTC.

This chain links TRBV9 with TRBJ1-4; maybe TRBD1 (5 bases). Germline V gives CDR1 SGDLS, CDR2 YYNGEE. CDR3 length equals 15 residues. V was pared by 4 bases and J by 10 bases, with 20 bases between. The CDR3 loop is CASSSEGAGRGKLFF. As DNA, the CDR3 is TGTGCCAGCAGCTCGGAGGGCGCAGGGCGGGGAAAACTGTTTTTT.

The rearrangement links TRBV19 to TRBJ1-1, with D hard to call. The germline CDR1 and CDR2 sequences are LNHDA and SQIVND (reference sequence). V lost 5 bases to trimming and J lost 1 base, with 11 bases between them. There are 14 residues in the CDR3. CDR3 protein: CASSYRTQNTEAFF. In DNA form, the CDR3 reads TGTGCCAGTAGTTACCGGACCCAGAACACTGAAGCTTTCTTT.

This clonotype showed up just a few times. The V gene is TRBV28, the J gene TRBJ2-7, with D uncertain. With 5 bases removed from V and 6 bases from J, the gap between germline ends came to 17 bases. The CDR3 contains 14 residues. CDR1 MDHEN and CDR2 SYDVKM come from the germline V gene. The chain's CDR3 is CASSPPLGRAEQYF. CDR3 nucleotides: TGTGCCAGCAGTCCACCCCTCGGCCGAGCCGAGCAGTACTTC.

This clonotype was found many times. Here the CDR3 reads CASSSAGDEQYF. CDR3 bases: TGTGCCAGCAGCTCAGCAGGGGACGAGCAGTACTTC. The chain combines TRBV7-9 with TRBJ2-7, with a possible D match to TRBD1 (6 bases). The germline V and J ends were trimmed by 4 bases and 5 bases, with 9 bases remaining between them. The CDR3 runs to 12 residues. Germline V gene sequence: CDR1 SEHNR, CDR2 FQNEAQ (reference sequence).

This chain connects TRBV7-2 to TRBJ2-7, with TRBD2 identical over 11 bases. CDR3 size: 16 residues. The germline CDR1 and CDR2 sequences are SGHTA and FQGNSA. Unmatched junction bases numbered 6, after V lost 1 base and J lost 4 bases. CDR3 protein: CASSLEPGTSGYEQYF. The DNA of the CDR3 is TGTGCCAGCAGCTTAGAGCCCGGGACTAGCGGTTACGAGCAGTACTTC.

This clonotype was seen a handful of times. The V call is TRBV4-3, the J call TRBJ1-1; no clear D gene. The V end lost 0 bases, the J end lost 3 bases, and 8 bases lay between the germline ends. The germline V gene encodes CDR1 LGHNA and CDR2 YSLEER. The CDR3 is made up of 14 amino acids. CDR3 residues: CASSQEVRDTEAFF. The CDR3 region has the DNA TGCGCCAGCAGCCAAGAGGTCCGGGACACTGAAGCTTTCTTT.

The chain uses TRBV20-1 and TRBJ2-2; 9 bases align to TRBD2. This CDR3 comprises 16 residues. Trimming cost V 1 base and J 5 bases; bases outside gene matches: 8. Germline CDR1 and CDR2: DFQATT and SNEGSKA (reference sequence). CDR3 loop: CSARGLAGRETGELFF. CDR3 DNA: TGCAGTGCTAGAGGCCTAGCGGGACGGGAGACCGGGGAGCTGTTTTTT.

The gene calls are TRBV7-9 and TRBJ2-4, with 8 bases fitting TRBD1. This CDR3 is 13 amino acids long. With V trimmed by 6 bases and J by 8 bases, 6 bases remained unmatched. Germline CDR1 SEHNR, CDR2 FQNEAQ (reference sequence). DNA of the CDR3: TGTGCCAGCAGAAGACAGGGGTCGGACATTCAGTACTTC. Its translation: CASRRQGSDIQYF.